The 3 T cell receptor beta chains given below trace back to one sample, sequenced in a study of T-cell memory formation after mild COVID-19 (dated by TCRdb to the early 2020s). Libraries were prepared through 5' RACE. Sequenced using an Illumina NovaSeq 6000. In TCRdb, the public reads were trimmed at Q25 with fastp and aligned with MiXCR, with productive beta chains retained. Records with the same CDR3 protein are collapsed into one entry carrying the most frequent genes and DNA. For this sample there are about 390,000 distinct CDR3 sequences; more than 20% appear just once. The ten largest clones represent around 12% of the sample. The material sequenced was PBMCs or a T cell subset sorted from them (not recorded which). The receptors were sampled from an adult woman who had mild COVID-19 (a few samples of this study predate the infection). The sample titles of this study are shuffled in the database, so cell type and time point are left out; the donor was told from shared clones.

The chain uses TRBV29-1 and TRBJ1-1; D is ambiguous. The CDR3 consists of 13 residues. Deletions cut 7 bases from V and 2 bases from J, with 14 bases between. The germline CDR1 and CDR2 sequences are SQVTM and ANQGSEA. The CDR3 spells CSALVELNTEAFF. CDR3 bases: TGCAGCGCCCTTGTGGAACTTAACACTGAAGCTTTCTTT.

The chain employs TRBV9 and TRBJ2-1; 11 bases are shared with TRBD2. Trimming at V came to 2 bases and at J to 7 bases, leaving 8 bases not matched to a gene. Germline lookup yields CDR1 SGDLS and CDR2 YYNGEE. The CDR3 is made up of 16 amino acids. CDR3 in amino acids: CASSVLAGGIGNEQFF. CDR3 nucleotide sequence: TGTGCCAGCAGCGTCCTAGCGGGAGGCATTGGGAATGAGCAGTTCTTC. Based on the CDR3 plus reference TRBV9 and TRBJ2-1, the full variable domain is DSGVTQTPKHLITATGQRVTLRCSPRSGDLSVYWYQQSLDQGLQFLIQYYNGEERAKGNILERFSAQQFPDLHSELNLSSLELGDSALYFCASSVLAGGIGNEQFFGPGTRLTVL.

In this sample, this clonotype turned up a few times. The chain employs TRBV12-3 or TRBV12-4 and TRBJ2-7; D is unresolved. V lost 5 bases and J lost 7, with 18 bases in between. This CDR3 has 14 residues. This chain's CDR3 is CASSKVGLSEEQYF. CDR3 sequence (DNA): TGTGCCAGCAGTAAGGTGGGCCTTTCCGAGGAGCAGTACTTC.